These 20 T cell receptor beta chains were sequenced from one sample in a study of long-term antiretroviral therapy in people with HIV. At survey level, the immunoSEQ assay was run in its v3.0 version. Profiled with immunoSEQ multiplex PCR; TCRdb holds only in-frame clones, not every one. The sample has fewer than 30,000 clones, approximately 78% seen once. Material: unsorted PBMCs, obtained 3 years after starting antiretroviral therapy. The receptors shown here come from a man aged 40-50 years with HIV.

Written as DNA, the CDR3 is TGTGCCAGCAGCCCTCAGGGGGCGCAAGGGGCCAACGTCCTGACTTTC. Its protein product is CASSPQGAQGANVLTF. V usage is TRBV7-9 and J usage is TRBJ2-6, with 8 bases aligning to TRBD1. This CDR3 is 16 amino acids long. Germline CDR1 is SEHNR and CDR2 is FQNEAQ (reference sequence). With V trimmed by 5 bases and J by 4 bases, 7 bases remained unmatched.

This clone was seen more than once but under ten times. The V gene is TRBV7-8, the J gene TRBJ1-2; no clear D. V shed 0 bases and J shed 3 bases, with 14 bases lying between them. The germline CDR1 and CDR2 sequences are SGHVS and FQNEAQ. The CDR3 totals 16 residues. Here the CDR3 reads CASSLAQGTTHYGYTF. The CDR3 bases are TGTGCCAGCAGCTTAGCGCAAGGCACTACACACTATGGCTACACCTTC.

This clone was seen a single time. The chain employs TRBV7-9 and TRBJ2-2; 10 nucleotides agree with TRBD1. The CDR3 is 15 residues long. V trimming: 6 bases; J trimming: 6 bases; junction bases outside the gene matches: 7. Germline V CDR1 and CDR2: SEHNR, FQNEAQ (reference sequence). This CDR3 is CASSTGTGVAGELFF. CDR3 DNA: TGTGCCAGCAGTACCGGGACAGGGGTGGCCGGGGAGCTGTTTTTT.

V usage is TRBV29-1 and J usage is TRBJ2-2, with D perhaps matching TRBD2 (7 bases). Per the germline V gene, CDR1 is SQVTM and CDR2 is ANQGSEA. There are 16 residues in the CDR3. Trimming stripped 4 bases from V and 4 bases from J, with 19 bases between. In DNA, the CDR3 is TGCAGCGTTGGGGGGGGCGAACAGGACATCACCGGGGAGCTGTTTTTT. Its protein is CSVGGGEQDITGELFF.

The chain employs TRBV19 and TRBJ2-7; a weak D match, TRBD2 (6 bases). CDR3 length equals 15 residues. V was cut by 5 bases and J by 7 bases, with 21 bases left in between. Germline loops: CDR1 LNHDA, CDR2 SQIVND (reference sequence). CDR3 sequence reads: CASSPRAGMIGEQYF. The CDR3 DNA reads as TGTGCCAGTAGTCCTCGGGCGGGGATGATAGGGGAGCAGTACTTC. The full variable domain, its missing parts supplied by reference TRBV19 and TRBJ2-7, is DGGITQSPKYLFRKEGQNVTLSCEQNLNHDAMYWYRQDPGQGLRLIYYSQIVNDFQKGDIAEGYSVSREKKESFPLTVTSAQKNPTAFYLCASSPRAGMIGEQYFGPGTRLTVT.

The chain couples TRBV10-3 to TRBJ2-5; D is undetermined. The CDR3 loop spans 14 amino acids. In germline, CDR1 is ENHRY, CDR2 SYGVKD. V was trimmed by 6 bases and J by 5 bases, leaving 16 bases between them. The CDR3 is CAIRSHGTTETQYF. In nucleotides, the CDR3 is TGTGCCATCAGGAGCCATGGAACCACTGAGACCCAGTACTTC.

The chain recombines TRBV30 with TRBJ2-1; D unresolved. CDR3 length: 14 amino acids. Trimming shortened V by 1 base and J by 0 bases, and 7 bases separated the two germline ends. Germline V gene sequence: CDR1 GTSNPN, CDR2 SVGIG (reference sequence). DNA for the CDR3: TGTGCCTGGAGTGGACGAAGCTCCTACAATGAGCAGTTCTTC. Translating it yields CAWSGRSSYNEQFF.

This clone has more than one count but fewer than ten. This chain connects TRBV7-6 to TRBJ2-1; a weak D match, TRBD1 (6 bases). Germline lookup yields CDR1 SGHVS and CDR2 FNYEAQ. This CDR3 spans 13 amino acids. Trimming stripped 5 bases from V and 8 bases from J, with 13 bases between. CDR3 nucleotide sequence: TGTGCCAGCAGCACCTCCTACAGGGATGAGCAGTTCTTC. Protein product: CASSTSYRDEQFF.

The rearrangement joins TRBV5-6 to TRBJ1-2; D may be TRBD1 (5 bases). Germline V lookup: CDR1 SGHDT, CDR2 YYEEEE. V was shortened by 0 bases and J by 8 bases, with 14 bases between the two germline ends. This CDR3 spans 14 amino acids. The DNA of the CDR3 is TGTGCCAGCAGCTTGGCGGGGCAGGTCCACGGCTACACCTTC. This sequence encodes CASSLAGQVHGYTF.

The chain couples TRBV29-1 to TRBJ2-2; D call uncertain. The V gene's germline CDR1 is SQVTM and CDR2 ANQGSEA. Trimming stripped 4 bases from V and 5 bases from J, with 20 bases between. The CDR3 sequence is 16 residues long. The CDR3 here is CSVAGLKPFVTGELFF. The CDR3 DNA reads TGCAGCGTTGCGGGCCTGAAGCCCTTTGTAACCGGGGAGCTGTTTTTT.

The CDR3 sequence: CASAVTPYEQYF. CDR3 coding DNA: TGTGCCAGCGCCGTAACCCCCTACGAGCAGTACTTC. The chain uses TRBV6-1 and TRBJ2-7; D gene ambiguous. Germline assignment: CDR1 MNHNS and CDR2 SASEGT. This CDR3 region has 12 residues. Trimming shortened V by 8 bases and J by 2 bases, and 10 bases separated the two germline ends.

This rearrangement joins TRBV9 to TRBJ2-3, with a possible D match to TRBD2 (5 bases). In germline, CDR1 is SGDLS, CDR2 YYNGEE. This CDR3 comprises 16 residues. V gave up 0 bases and J gave up 0 bases, with 11 bases separating them. The CDR3 nucleotides read TGTGCCAGCAGCGTAGGTGGACGGACTAGCACAGATACGCAGTATTTT. Its protein product is CASSVGGRTSTDTQYF.

V is TRBV15 and J is TRBJ2-1; 8 bases agree with TRBD1. With 6 bases clipped from V and 5 bases from J, the junction kept 3 bases outside the gene matches. This CDR3 has 13 residues. CDR1 is LNHNV, CDR2 YYDKDF, per germline (reference sequence). The chain's CDR3 is CATRNRGDNEQFF. CDR3 nucleotide sequence: TGTGCCACCAGAAACAGGGGGGACAATGAGCAGTTCTTC.

The CDR3 coding sequence is TGTGCCAGCAGCCAACTTCGGGCTAGCGGGGAGACCCAGTACTTC. Its protein product is CASSQLRASGETQYF. The chain links TRBV27 to TRBJ2-5; TRBD2 agrees at 8 bases. CDR1 MNHEY and CDR2 SMNVEV come from the germline V gene (reference sequence). The CDR3 sequence is 15 residues long. V was pared by 6 bases and J by 5 bases, with 11 bases of the junction left unmatched.

The rearrangement uses TRBV15 and TRBJ2-1, with TRBD2 matching over 14 bases. The J segment lost 9 bases and the V segment lost 2 bases, leaving 6 bases of the junction unmatched. This CDR3 is 16 amino acids long. Germline V gene lookup returns CDR1 LNHNV and CDR2 YYDKDF (reference sequence). CDR3 sequence (DNA): TGTGCCACCAGCAGACCAGGGACTAGCGGGGGCACTGAGCAGTTCTTC. This translates into CATSRPGTSGGTEQFF.

This clone has a handful of counts. This chain links TRBV27 with TRBJ2-7; TRBD2 matches at 10 bases. The germline gives CDR1 MNHEY, CDR2 SMNVEV (reference sequence). V lost 3 bases to trimming and J lost 1 base; unmatched junction nucleotides: 9. The CDR3 loop spans 17 amino acids. The CDR3 loop is CASSFLLAGGRSYEQYF. CDR3 in DNA: TGTGCCAGCAGTTTCCTTTTAGCGGGAGGTAGGTCCTACGAGCAGTACTTC.

The chain recombines TRBV7-8 with TRBJ1-6; the D gene is possibly TRBD1 (6 bases). The germline gives CDR1 SGHVS, CDR2 FQNEAQ. The V and J ends lost 5 bases and 7 bases respectively, with 15 bases between them. CDR3 length equals 15 residues. CDR3 nucleotide sequence: TGTGCCAGCAGCGGGGGCAGGGGACCGAATTCACCCCTCCACTTT. Protein product: CASSGGRGPNSPLHF.

The rearrangement uses TRBV5-6 and TRBJ2-7, with 8 nucleotides matching TRBD1. The germline V gene encodes CDR1 SGHDT and CDR2 YYEEEE. Losses at the gene ends were 0 bases for V and 7 bases for J; bases not matched to a gene: 9. This CDR3 has 15 residues. The CDR3, as DNA: TGTGCCAGCAGCTTGGTCGGAGCTACAGGGGGAGAGCAGTACTTC. It encodes CASSLVGATGGEQYF. The whole variable domain, filled in from reference TRBV5-6 and TRBJ2-7, reads DAGVTQSPTHLIKTRGQQVTLRCSPKSGHDTVSWYQQALGQGPQFIFQYYEEEERQRGNFPDRFSGHQFPNYSSELNVNALLLGDSALYLCASSLVGATGGEQYFGPGTRLTVT.

This chain links TRBV14 with TRBJ2-7; 7 bases agree with TRBD1. Germline V gene lookup returns CDR1 SGHDN and CDR2 FVKESK. This CDR3 is 16 amino acids long. With V trimmed by 3 bases and J by 2 bases, 10 bases remained unmatched. Here the CDR3 reads CASSHPVMDRPYEQYF. Written as DNA, the CDR3 is TGTGCCAGCAGCCACCCGGTTATGGACAGGCCCTACGAGCAGTACTTC.

The chain links TRBV15 to TRBJ2-1, with TRBD2 as a possible D gene (5 bases). Germline V lookup: CDR1 LNHNV, CDR2 YYDKDF (reference sequence). The CDR3 has 16 amino acids. With 3 bases removed from V and 5 bases from J, the gap between germline ends came to 17 bases. The CDR3 DNA follows: TGTGCCACCAGCAGGGAAAGCGGAGGCTTCAACAATGAGCAGTTCTTC. As protein: CATSRESGGFNNEQFF.